One and the same sample provided the 7 T cell receptor beta chains below, sequenced in a study of Tregs in tolerant kidney transplant recipients. The assay was immunoSEQ multiplex PCR, and TCRdb's table has in-frame clones only and misses some. This sample's table has under 30,000 clones. Recipients received nonmyeloablative bone marrow transplants from related graft donors, with transient mixed chimerism. The starting material was CD4+ T cells from blood (PBMCs), obtained 6 months after the transplant. These receptors were obtained from a human patient who received a combined kidney and bone marrow transplant. A subset of T cells may come from the graft donor.

For this clone: Read data end 3 residues before the CDR3 end; the end is taken from the germline J gene. J is TRBJ1-3 and V is TRBV2; D is uncertain. This CDR3 comprises 14 residues. V was clipped by 5 bases and J by 0 bases, with 8 bases between them. Germline CDR1 SNHLY, CDR2 FYNNEI. CDR3 DNA (partial): TGTGCCAGCAGTCTCTCTATCTCTGGAAACACC. Translation: CASSLSISGNT. The full CDR3 protein is CASSLSISGNTIYF.

Of note for this clone: The read comes to an end 3 residues before the CDR3 does, leaving the germline J gene to fill in the end. The chain uses TRBV19 and TRBJ2-7; D is possibly TRBD2 (7 bases). CDR1 and CDR2 from the germline V gene are LNHDA and SQIVND (reference sequence). The CDR3 is 15 amino acids. Trimming pared 1 base from V and 4 bases from J, leaving 14 bases between. The CDR3 here is CASSIASGGLYEQYF. The sequenced CDR3 bases are TGTGCCAGTAGTATAGCCTCCGGGGGGCTGTACGAG.

Comment on this clone: From the germline J gene comes the end of the CDR3, since the read stops 3 residues before it. The chain has TRBV18 and TRBJ1-5; 7 nucleotides agree with TRBD1. CDR3 size: 16 residues. Trimming cost V 2 bases and J 2 bases; bases outside gene matches: 6. Germline loops: CDR1 KGHSH, CDR2 LQKENI. The CDR3 reads CASSPGGGGGNQPQHF. The part of the CDR3 DNA that was read is TGTGCCAGCTCACCAGGAGGGGGCGGTGGCAATCAGCCC.

In regard to this clone: The read ends 3 residues before the CDR3 terminus; that terminus is restored from the germline J gene. The J gene is TRBJ2-5, the V gene TRBV19; a weak D match, TRBD1 (6 bases). Germline CDR1 and CDR2: LNHDA and SQIVND (reference sequence). V was clipped by 5 bases and J by 5 bases, with 18 bases between them. This CDR3 is built from 15 residues. The CDR3 protein is CASSPDMGATETQYF. CDR3 DNA, as far as it was read: TGTGCCAGTAGTCCCGATATGGGGGCGACGGAGACC.

Concerning this clone: The read finishes 3 residues shy of the CDR3 end, and the germline J gene is used to complete it. The rearrangement joins TRBV11-2 to TRBJ2-7, with no clear D. The CDR3 sequence is 14 residues long. Trimming removed 11 bases at V and 2 bases at J, with 19 bases between. From germline, CDR1 is SGHAT and CDR2 FQNNGV. CDR3 sequence reads: CARIPVFETYEQYF. CDR3 DNA (partial): TGTGCCCGTATACCGGTTTTCGAAACCTACGAG.

Regarding this clone: The read falls 3 residues short of the CDR3 end, and the missing part is taken from the germline J gene. The chain carries TRBV18 and TRBJ1-2; the match to TRBD1 covers 8 bases. This CDR3 is 15 amino acids long. From germline, CDR1 is KGHSH and CDR2 LQKENI. The CDR3 DNA, read in part, is TGTGCCAGCTCACCAATAGGGGACAGGCCCCGAGGC. It is translated as CASSPIGDRPRG. The entire CDR3 protein is CASSPIGDRPRGYTF.

Partial CDR3 DNA: TGTGCCAGCAGTGATCGGGACATTACCTATGGC. Amino acids: CASSDRDITYG. The full CDR3 protein is CASSDRDITYGYTF. This chain links TRBV6-1 with TRBJ1-2; weak D call: TRBD1 (6 bases). The read is 3 residues too short to cover the CDR3 end, so that end is filled in from the germline J gene. Trimming took off 3 bases at V and 4 bases at J, with 12 bases between the two ends. Germline assignment: CDR1 MNHNS and CDR2 SASEGT. The CDR3 has 14 amino acids.